Each of the 28 T cell receptor beta chains below was sequenced from the same sample in a study of T cell responses to AZD1222 COVID-19 vaccine. The data were produced by immunoSEQ multiplex PCR, yet TCRdb's version contains in-frame clones alone and is incomplete. The profile shows roughly 100,000 clones, roughly 84% of them singletons. Sample: peripheral blood, taken 28 days after the second AZD1222 dose. The receptors here all came from an adult who received the AZD1222 COVID-19 vaccine.

The V gene is TRBV5-1, the J gene TRBJ2-7; TRBD1 aligns across 11 bases. The CDR3 contains 14 residues. In germline, CDR1 is SGHRS, CDR2 YFSETQ. Trimming cost V 4 bases and J 4 bases; bases outside gene matches: 4. CDR3 bases: TGCGCCAGCAGCCCGGGACAGGGGGTGTACGAGCAGTACTTC. As protein: CASSPGQGVYEQYF. Supplemented by reference TRBV5-1 and TRBJ2-7, the full variable domain reads KAGVTQTPRYLIKTRGQQVTLSCSPISGHRSVSWYQQTPGQGLQFLFEYFSETQRNKGNFPGRFSGRQFSNSRSEMNVSTLELGDSALYLCASSPGQGVYEQYFGPGTRLTVT.

This sequence joins TRBV11-2 and TRBJ2-3; D call uncertain. Germline V gives CDR1 SGHAT, CDR2 FQNNGV. The CDR3 is 17 amino acids. The V and J ends lost 0 bases and 1 base respectively, with 14 bases between them. CDR3: CASSLDLQPPGTDTQYF. The CDR3 bases are TGTGCCAGCAGCTTAGATCTGCAGCCCCCCGGCACAGATACGCAGTATTTT.

The gene calls are TRBV5-4 and TRBJ1-1; D gene uncertain. CDR1 SGHNT and CDR2 YYREEE come from the germline V gene (reference sequence). Trimming stripped 0 bases from V and 2 bases from J, with 11 bases between. The CDR3 totals 15 residues. The CDR3 region has the DNA TGTGCCAGCAGCTTGGCCGGGAGGGCTAACACTGAAGCTTTCTTT. Translation: CASSLAGRANTEAFF.

This clone has just one count. The chain is built from TRBV27 and TRBJ2-7; the D is unclear. V lost 8 bases and J lost 1, with 15 bases in between. Germline lookup yields CDR1 MNHEY and CDR2 SMNVEV (reference sequence). This CDR3 comprises 14 residues. CDR3 residues: CASGNSVSSYEQYF. The CDR3 DNA sequence: TGTGCCAGCGGAAATAGTGTTTCTTCCTACGAGCAGTACTTC.

The chain carries TRBV5-6 and TRBJ2-7; no reliable D call. The CDR3 length is 11 residues. Germline-derived CDR1 and CDR2 are SGHDT and YYEEEE. V lost 1 base and J lost 7, with 6 bases in between. As DNA, the CDR3 is TGTGCCAGCAGCTTGAATGGGGAGCAGTACTTC. Protein product: CASSLNGEQYF.

The chain joins TRBV5-1 to TRBJ2-7, with D hard to call. Trimming took 0 bases from V and 0 from J, leaving 10 bases between them. Germline CDR1 SGHRS, CDR2 YFSETQ. This CDR3 region has 15 residues. CDR3 amino acids: CASSLEGRSSYEQYF. The DNA for the CDR3 is TGCGCCAGCAGCTTGGAAGGCAGAAGCTCCTACGAGCAGTACTTC.

The rearrangement links TRBV2 to TRBJ1-2; TRBD1 aligns across 8 bases. After removal of 0 bases from V and 4 bases from J, the junction contained 1 base not matched to a gene. Per the germline V gene, CDR1 is SNHLY and CDR2 is FYNNEI. The CDR3 is 14 residues long. In DNA, the CDR3 is TGTGCCAGCAGTGAAGCGGGGACAGGCTATGGCTACACCTTC. It specifies CASSEAGTGYGYTF.

The V call is TRBV9, the J call TRBJ2-1; 9 nucleotides align to TRBD2. Trimming at V came to 3 bases and at J to 4 bases, leaving 11 bases not matched to a gene. This CDR3 contains 17 residues. Per germline, CDR1 SGDLS and CDR2 YYNGEE. In DNA, the CDR3 is TGTGCCAGCAGCGACGATCCTGGGCGGGAGGGGTACAATGAGCAGTTCTTC. Residues: CASSDDPGREGYNEQFF.

The rearrangement links TRBV5-1 to TRBJ2-1; 13 positions match TRBD2. This CDR3 spans 20 amino acids. The V and J ends lost 3 bases and 0 bases, in that order; junction bases with no gene match: 12. The germline V gene has CDR1 SGHRS and CDR2 YFSETQ. The CDR3 nucleotides are TGCGCCAGCAGCTACCCTACGACTAGCGGGGGGCATTTCTCCTACAATGAGCAGTTCTTC. Amino acids: CASSYPTTSGGHFSYNEQFF.

Comments on this clone: This sample includes further DNA sequences coding for the same CDR3. The chain links TRBV3-1 (or the pseudogene TRBV3-2) to TRBJ2-5; D not certain. V was cut by 5 bases and J by 5 bases, with 12 bases left in between. Germline V lookup: CDR1 LGHDT, CDR2 YNNKEL (reference sequence). The CDR3 runs to 13 residues. In nucleotides, the CDR3 is TGTGCCAGCAGCTTAGGGCTCGGGGAGACCCAGTACTTC. Translation: CASSLGLGETQYF.

This chain uses TRBV7-9 with TRBJ2-1; 7 positions match TRBD2. Trimming cost V 5 bases and J 3 bases; bases outside gene matches: 10. Germline lookup yields CDR1 SEHNR and CDR2 FQNEAQ (reference sequence). This CDR3 comprises 16 residues. CDR3 nucleotides: TGTGCCAGCAGCCCCGCGGGGAGGGCGGGCTACAATGAGCAGTTCTTC. Translation: CASSPAGRAGYNEQFF. The whole variable domain, filled in from reference TRBV7-9 and TRBJ2-1, reads DTGVSQNPRHKITKRGQNVTFRCDPISEHNRLYWYRQTLGQGPEFLTYFQNEAQLEKSRLLSDRFSAERPKGSFSTLEIQRTEQGDSAMYLCASSPAGRAGYNEQFFGPGTRLTVL.

The chain recombines TRBV5-1 with TRBJ1-1; D unclear. This CDR3 is built from 14 residues. CDR1 and CDR2 (germline): SGHRS, YFSETQ. V lost 0 bases and J lost 0, with 6 bases in between. The CDR3: CASSLGDVNTEAFF. CDR3 sequence (DNA): TGCGCCAGCAGCTTGGGTGACGTGAACACTGAAGCTTTCTTT.

The chain couples TRBV7-2 to TRBJ1-1; D is ambiguous. The length of the CDR3 is 13 residues. Trimming removed 6 bases from V and 1 base from J, with 9 bases in between. Per the germline V gene, CDR1 is SGHTA and CDR2 is FQGNSA. The CDR3 nucleotides read TGTGCCAGCAGGGAACAGCCGAACACTGAAGCTTTCTTT. Its protein is CASREQPNTEAFF.

V usage is TRBV9 and J usage is TRBJ2-1; 12 nucleotides match TRBD2. The CDR3 has 19 residues. Germline lookup yields CDR1 SGDLS and CDR2 YYNGEE. J gave up 0 bases and V 0 bases, and 7 bases lay outside the gene matches. The CDR3 nucleotides are TGTGCCAGCAGCGTAGAAGGGCTAGCGGGAGGGTTCTCCTACAATGAGCAGTTCTTC. The encoded protein is CASSVEGLAGGFSYNEQFF.

The chain couples TRBV27 to TRBJ2-5; no definite D call. CDR1 and CDR2 from the germline V gene are MNHEY and SMNVEV (reference sequence). CDR3 length: 11 amino acids. The V end lost 6 bases, the J end lost 5 bases, and 7 bases lay between the germline ends. DNA for the CDR3: TGTGCCAGCAGCCATGGGGAGACCCAGTACTTC. It specifies CASSHGETQYF.

The V call is TRBV3-1 (or the pseudogene TRBV3-2), the J call TRBJ1-6; D is possibly TRBD1 (5 bases). This CDR3 has 18 amino acids. Trimming took 1 base from V and 10 from J, leaving 23 bases between them. In germline, CDR1 is LGHDT, CDR2 YNNKEL (reference sequence). CDR3 sequence: CASSQVGAGLARRSPLHF. The CDR3 DNA reads as TGTGCCAGCAGCCAAGTAGGGGCAGGGCTTGCAAGGAGATCACCCCTCCACTTT.

The chain links TRBV30 to TRBJ1-1, with a weak D call TRBD1 (6 bases). Trimming shortened V by 3 bases and J by 3 bases, and 11 bases separated the two germline ends. The CDR3 has 13 amino acids. CDR1 is GTSNPN, CDR2 SVGIG, per germline (reference sequence). Written as DNA, the CDR3 is TGTGCCTGGAGCGGGAGGGGGTACACTGAAGCTTTCTTT. Protein: CAWSGRGYTEAFF.

The rearrangement links TRBV5-1 to TRBJ2-7; 8 bases align to TRBD2. After removal of 8 bases from V and 0 bases from J, the junction contained 10 bases not matched to a gene. Germline loops: CDR1 SGHRS, CDR2 YFSETQ. This CDR3 region has 15 residues. The CDR3 region is CASSETTSASYEQYF. CDR3 bases: TGCGCCAGTTCTGAAACGACTAGCGCCTCCTACGAGCAGTACTTC.

This chain joins TRBV18 and TRBJ2-7; maybe TRBD1 (7 bases). V was pared by 2 bases and J by 7 bases, with 18 bases between. Germline V lookup: CDR1 KGHSH, CDR2 LQKENI. This CDR3 has 15 amino acids. The CDR3 sequence: CASSPWDSHGGEQYF. CDR3 DNA: TGTGCCAGCTCACCATGGGACAGCCACGGAGGGGAGCAGTACTTC.

The genes are TRBV15 and TRBJ1-5; 7 bases agree with TRBD1. V trimming: 0 bases; J trimming: 4 bases; junction bases outside the gene matches: 6. In germline, CDR1 is LNHNV, CDR2 YYDKDF (reference sequence). The CDR3 is 16 amino acids. The DNA of the CDR3 is TGTGCCACCAGCAGAGATCGGGGACAGAGGAATCAGCCCCAGCATTTT. This sequence encodes CATSRDRGQRNQPQHF.

The genes are TRBV6-4 and TRBJ2-7; D call uncertain. The CDR3 runs to 11 residues. Germline lookup yields CDR1 MRHNA and CDR2 SNTAGT. The ends were cut back, 2 bases at V and 5 bases at J, with 4 bases in the middle. The CDR3 nucleotides read TGTGCCAGCAGTGACAGGGACGAGCAGTACTTC. This translates into CASSDRDEQYF.

The rearrangement joins TRBV10-3 to TRBJ2-4; 9 bases match TRBD1. Trimming cost V 2 bases and J 7 bases; bases outside gene matches: 3. Germline CDR1 reads ENHRY; CDR2 reads SYGVKD. This CDR3 contains 14 residues. CDR3 nucleotide sequence: TGTGCCATCAGTGAGCGAGGACAGGGGAACATTCAGTACTTC. This encodes CAISERGQGNIQYF.

This sequence joins TRBV5-1 and TRBJ2-3; D gene unclear. The CDR3 contains 12 residues. V was shortened by 6 bases and J by 0 bases, with 5 bases between the two germline ends. The V gene's germline CDR1 is SGHRS and CDR2 YFSETQ. CDR3 bases: TGCGCCAGCATAGGCAGCACAGATACGCAGTATTTT. It yields the protein CASIGSTDTQYF. The entire variable domain, with the rest obtained from reference TRBV5-1 and TRBJ2-3, is as follows: KAGVTQTPRYLIKTRGQQVTLSCSPISGHRSVSWYQQTPGQGLQFLFEYFSETQRNKGNFPGRFSGRQFSNSRSEMNVSTLELGDSALYLCASIGSTDTQYFGPGTRLTVL.

The gene calls are TRBV29-1 and TRBJ2-2; TRBD2 might be the D (6 bases). The CDR3 runs 15 residues. V lost 4 bases, J lost 4 bases, and 16 bases lay in between. CDR1 SQVTM and CDR2 ANQGSEA come from the germline V gene. CDR3 DNA: TGCAGCGTTGTTTTCGGGACTTCCAGCACCGGGGAGCTGTTTTTT. It codes for CSVVFGTSSTGELFF.

This chain connects TRBV7-7 to TRBJ1-5; D is ambiguous. CDR1 and CDR2 from the germline V gene are SSHAT and FNYEAQ (reference sequence). With 5 bases removed from V and 0 bases from J, the gap between germline ends came to 11 bases. The CDR3 totals 15 residues. The CDR3 region has the DNA TGTGCCAGCAGCCTAAGGTTTATTAGCAATCAGCCCCAGCATTTT. It yields the protein CASSLRFISNQPQHF.

V is TRBV27 and J is TRBJ2-1; a weak D match, TRBD2 (5 bases). The CDR3 extends over 14 amino acids. The germline V gene has CDR1 MNHEY and CDR2 SMNVEV (reference sequence). Trimming took 6 bases from V and 1 from J, leaving 10 bases between them. The CDR3 loop is CASSDIASYNEQFF. In DNA form, the CDR3 reads TGTGCCAGCAGCGACATAGCGTCCTACAATGAGCAGTTCTTC.

The table lists this clone with a count of one. The CDR3 reads CASTFTGFRGYTF. As DNA, the CDR3 is TGTGCCAGCACCTTCACAGGGTTTCGTGGCTACACCTTC. The rearrangement links TRBV28 to TRBJ1-2; possible D gene TRBD1, 6 bases. Germline V lookup: CDR1 MDHEN, CDR2 SYDVKM. The CDR3 runs 13 residues. The V gene lost 7 bases and the J gene lost 7 bases, with 16 bases spanning the gap.

This clone has only one observation. The chain combines TRBV5-1 with TRBJ1-3; tentatively, D is TRBD1 (5 bases). The V gene's germline CDR1 is SGHRS and CDR2 YFSETQ. The V and J ends lost 1 base and 4 bases respectively, with 9 bases between them. The CDR3 length is 14 residues. CDR3 amino acids: CASSLPGDGNTIYF. CDR3 bases: TGCGCCAGCAGCTTGCCCGGGGACGGAAACACCATATATTTT.